This T cell receptor beta chain was found in a study of cytomegalovirus exposure and HLA in healthy donors. Study results and limitations: Specific recognition of CMV antigens was confirmed in vitro for a few chains (all CMV-associated).

60 Vbeta and 13 Jbeta primers were used in PCR. Generated by immunoSEQ multiplex PCR, the TCRdb table keeps only in-frame clones and is missing some. Here the sample spans approximately 150,000 clones, 75% to 80% being singletons. Points on this clone: What it recognizes is unknown.

The sample was PBMCs. The origin of this receptor is a woman aged 60-75 years in good health and CMV-seronegative.

CDR3 region: CASSYSRGSQPQHF. CDR3 DNA: TGTGCCAGCAGTTACTCAAGGGGATCTCAGCCCCAGCATTTT. The chain combines TRBV6-5 with TRBJ1-5; TRBD1 is a possible D gene (5 bases). The germline CDR1 and CDR2 sequences are MNHEY and SVGAGI. CDR3 size: 14 residues. Trimming removed 0 bases at V and 6 bases at J, with 9 bases between.